This section outlines one T cell receptor beta chain sequence together with its context. The antigen is undetermined. This specimen belongs to a study of cytotoxic CD8 clonotypes in ibrutinib-treated CLL. Study at large: The samples contained 260,000 or so productive templates on average. They also contained an average of about 90,000 productive rearrangements.

The study's findings and limits: Public clonotypes were uncommon and contracted or stayed stable on treatment. Before falling back toward baseline at progression, clonality had risen at the time of ibrutinib response.

Here immunoSEQ multiplex PCR was the method, and the copy in TCRdb shows in-frame clones only, minus some. The table includes 150,000 to 200,000 clones, around nine tenths detected once. Sequencing was performed on PBMCs, taken at disease progression, from a patient treated with ibrutinib. The TCR sequence derives from a human donor with chronic lymphocytic leukemia.

CDR3 coding DNA: TGTGCCAGCAGTGAAGTCGCCCATCAGCCCCAGCATTTT. Translating gives CASSEVAHQPQHF. V gene TRBV6-1 combines with J gene TRBJ1-5; D gene ambiguous. V was shortened by 1 base and J by 5 bases, with 6 bases between the two germline ends. CDR3 length: 13 amino acids. The germline CDR1 and CDR2 sequences are MNHNS and SASEGT.